The 3 T cell receptor beta chains in this list originate from one sample, sequenced in a study of T-cell memory formation after mild COVID-19. From the 5' RACE reads, TCRdb called clonotypes with MiXCR, one entry per CDR3 protein. The sample holds some 88,000 distinct CDR3 sequences, about 23% seen once. The source material was PBMCs or a T cell subset sorted from them (not recorded which). These receptors all stem from a man younger than 35 who had mild COVID-19 (a few samples of this study predate the infection). Cell type and time point are not known.

The rearrangement links TRBV4-3 to TRBJ2-7; D possibly matches TRBD1 or TRBD2 (5 bases each). The CDR3 contains 16 residues. V lost 3 bases and J lost 1, with 16 bases in between. The germline gives CDR1 LGHNA, CDR2 YSLEER. The CDR3 nucleotides are TGCGCCAGCAGCCAGGATTCCGGGACGGGTTCCTACGAGCAGTACTTC. Translated, it gives CASSQDSGTGSYEQYF.

The rearrangement uses TRBV7-8 and TRBJ2-1; 7 bases line up with TRBD1. V lost 5 bases to trimming and J lost 7 bases; unmatched junction nucleotides: 8. Germline V gene lookup returns CDR1 SGHVS and CDR2 FQNEAQ. This CDR3 has 14 amino acids. The CDR3 DNA reads TGTGCCAGCAGCCCTGAGGGGGCGCGGAATGAGCAGTTCTTC. Its translation is CASSPEGARNEQFF. The full variable domain, with the rest looked up from reference TRBV7-8 and TRBJ2-1, is GAGVSQSPRYKVAKRGQDVALRCDPISGHVSLFWYQQALGQGPEFLTYFQNEAQLDKSGLPSDRFFAERPEGSVSTLKIQRTQQEDSAVYLCASSPEGARNEQFFGPGTRLTVL.

The chain couples TRBV6-6 to TRBJ1-6; D gene ambiguous. The ends were cut back, 7 bases at V and 9 bases at J, with 13 bases in the middle. Germline CDR1 MNHNY, CDR2 SVGAGI (reference sequence). The CDR3 has 13 residues. CDR3 nucleotide sequence: TGTGCCAGCACCGCTGGGGAAATTTCACCCCTCCACTTT. This translates into CASTAGEISPLHF.